One and the same sample provided the 31 T cell receptor beta chains below, sequenced in a study of molecular identifiers for immune sequencing clone quantification. TCRdb reprocessed the PCR reads via MiXCR and lists one record per CDR3 protein. The top ten hold around 0.84% of the sample, which has a few hundred thousand distinct CDR3 sequences, over 20% seen once. The sequenced sample was naive CD8+ T cells from blood, with Jurkat cell RNA spiked in. Noted subset: FACS-sorted CD8+CD4-CCR7+CD45RA+ naive T cells. These receptors were taken from a human donor in good health. Some libraries in this study had Jurkat cell RNA spiked in.

CDR3 nucleotides: TGTGCCAGGGACCGGGACTGTTCTCCCCCCAGGGCTGAAGCTTTCTTT. Translating it yields CARDRDCSPPRAEAFF. The chain joins TRBV6-4 to TRBJ1-1, with a tentative D call TRBD1 (5 bases). Germline V gene data show CDR1 as MRHNA and CDR2 as SNTAGT. The CDR3 is 16 residues long. V lost 9 bases and J lost 6, with 26 bases in between.

This clonotype has at least ten counts. V usage is TRBV7-2 and J usage is TRBJ2-1; 9 nucleotides match TRBD2. The ends lost 2 bases at V and 4 bases at J; junction bases unmatched: 0. This CDR3 has 14 residues. Germline V lookup: CDR1 SGHTA, CDR2 FQGNSA. The CDR3 nucleotides read TGTGCCAGCAGCTTACTAGCGGGGTACAATGAGCAGTTCTTC. Translation gives CASSLLAGYNEQFF.

With respect to this clonotype: A much larger clone differs from this one at a single base, so this may be a read error. V and J are TRBV12-3 or TRBV12-4 and TRBJ2-3, with TRBD2 as a possible D gene (5 bases). Trimming removed 8 bases at V and 13 bases at J, with 19 bases between. This CDR3 comprises 12 residues. CDR3 DNA: TGTGCCAGCCCGGGTGCCGGGGATGTGGAGTATTTT. This codes for CASPGAGDVEYF.

This clonotype appeared many times. The chain joins TRBV20-1 to TRBJ2-7, with D possibly matching TRBD2 (5 bases). The CDR3 has 12 residues. V lost 5 bases and J lost 3, with 11 bases in between. Germline assignment: CDR1 DFQATT and CDR2 SNEGSKA (reference sequence). This CDR3 is CSALEGLYEQYF. CDR3 nucleotide sequence: TGCAGTGCTCTAGAGGGCCTCTACGAGCAGTACTTC.

This clonotype was seen many times. The rearrangement joins TRBV15 to TRBJ2-5, with a tentative D call TRBD2 (6 bases). V dropped 4 bases and J dropped 7 bases, with 19 bases sitting between them. The CDR3 length is 15 residues. Per germline, CDR1 LNHNV and CDR2 YYDKDF (reference sequence). CDR3 DNA: TGTGCCACCAGCAATCTCCCGGGGTTGGGGGGGACCCAGTACTTC. Translating it yields CATSNLPGLGGTQYF.

There are many counts of this clonotype. The chain uses TRBV13 and TRBJ2-3, with TRBD1 matching 8 bases. This CDR3 contains 16 residues. V trimming: 6 bases; J trimming: 0 bases; junction bases outside the gene matches: 8. From germline, CDR1 is PRHDT and CDR2 FYEKMQ (reference sequence). CDR3: CASSLSQGASTDTQYF. In DNA form, the CDR3 reads TGTGCCAGCAGTTTATCGCAGGGGGCTAGCACAGATACGCAGTATTTT.

This clonotype came up once. This may arise from a read error, as a much more abundant clone is one base away. CDR3 loop: CASSSPETSWYEQYF. The CDR3, as DNA: TGTGCCAGCAGCTCCCCGGAGACTAGCTGGTACGAGCAGTACTTC. The rearrangement uses TRBV5-6 and TRBJ2-7; TRBD2 agrees at 7 bases. This CDR3 comprises 15 residues. Unmatched junction bases numbered 10, after V lost 3 bases and J lost 4 bases. Germline lookup yields CDR1 SGHDT and CDR2 YYEEEE.

This clonotype was recorded many times. The chain has TRBV6-5 and TRBJ2-3, with 9 bases fitting TRBD1. V shed 6 bases, J shed 5 bases, and the junction held 9 bases outside the gene matches. This CDR3 region has 15 residues. Germline CDR1 MNHEY, CDR2 SVGAGI. The CDR3 sequence is CASSRTGAVGDTQYF. Written as DNA, the CDR3 is TGTGCCAGCAGCCGGACAGGGGCGGTAGGAGATACGCAGTATTTT.

This clonotype was counted only a few times. The chain has TRBV5-1 and TRBJ1-1, with a possible D match to TRBD1 (5 bases). The germline CDR1 and CDR2 sequences are SGHRS and YFSETQ. V dropped 6 bases and J dropped 5 bases, with 11 bases sitting between them. This CDR3 has 12 residues. The CDR3 sequence is CASKLGETEAFF. The CDR3 DNA reads TGCGCCAGCAAGTTGGGGGAAACTGAAGCTTTCTTT.

This clonotype was detected a few times. The chain combines TRBV4-3 with TRBJ1-6, with no clear D. Germline V lookup: CDR1 LGHNA, CDR2 YSLEER. With 0 bases removed from V and 11 bases from J, the gap between germline ends came to 14 bases. This CDR3 has 15 residues. The CDR3 region has the DNA TGCGCCAGCAGCCAAGATTTGGGAAGGGCCACACCCCTCCACTTT. Amino acid sequence: CASSQDLGRATPLHF.

The V call is TRBV19, the J call TRBJ1-1; no clear D gene. V was pared by 2 bases and J by 1 base, with 8 bases between. The CDR3 sequence is 14 residues long. CDR1 and CDR2 from the germline V gene are LNHDA and SQIVND (reference sequence). In DNA, the CDR3 is TGTGCCAGTAGTATAACCTGGGGGAACACTGAAGCTTTCTTT. This translates into CASSITWGNTEAFF.

Notes on this clonotype: Being one base from a much bigger clone, this may be a read error. The chain has TRBV27 and TRBJ1-5; 8 nucleotides line up with TRBD1. The V gene's germline CDR1 is MNHEY and CDR2 SMNVEV (reference sequence). This CDR3 spans 16 amino acids. V shed 3 bases, J shed 9 bases, and the junction held 13 bases outside the gene matches. The CDR3 loop reads CASSFNTGGLSRPQHF. The CDR3 bases are TGTGCCAGCAGTTTCAATACAGGGGGGTTAAGTCGGCCCCAGCATTTT.

In its sample, this clonotype was seen many times. The chain recombines TRBV4-1 with TRBJ1-1; tentatively, D is TRBD1 (5 bases). This CDR3 is 15 amino acids long. Trimming took off 4 bases at V and 5 bases at J, with 17 bases between the two ends. Germline values: CDR1 MGHRA, CDR2 YSYEKL. CDR3 bases: TGCGCCAGCAGCCGGGAAAGACGTGGGGGTACTGAAGCTTTCTTT. Protein sequence: CASSRERRGGTEAFF.

At least ten counts were recorded for this clonotype. The chain uses TRBV7-9 and TRBJ2-3; 8 bases map to TRBD2. The CDR3 has 15 amino acids. In germline, CDR1 is SEHNR, CDR2 FQNEAQ (reference sequence). V was pared by 5 bases and J by 3 bases, with 7 bases of the junction left unmatched. In DNA, the CDR3 is TGTGCCAGCAGCCCCCCAGCGGGAGTAACAGATACGCAGTATTTT. Its protein product is CASSPPAGVTDTQYF.

In its sample, this clonotype was seen many times. This chain joins TRBV6-5 and TRBJ2-3, with 9 bases identical to TRBD1. The V segment lost 4 bases and the J segment 6 bases; nucleotides outside the gene matches: 5. The CDR3 runs 14 residues. CDR1 and CDR2 (germline): MNHEY, SVGAGI. CDR3 loop: CASSLTQGADTQYF. CDR3 DNA sequence: TGTGCCAGCAGTTTAACACAGGGGGCGGATACGCAGTATTTT.

This clonotype was detected ten times or more. The chain combines TRBV27 with TRBJ2-2; tentatively, D is TRBD1 (5 bases). Between the trimmed V and J ends, which lost 4 bases and 1 base, there was a span of 10 bases. Germline V gene sequence: CDR1 MNHEY, CDR2 SMNVEV (reference sequence). CDR3 size: 15 residues. For the CDR3, the DNA is TGTGCCAGCAGTTCTCGGACAATGAACACCGGGGAGCTGTTTTTT. It specifies CASSSRTMNTGELFF.

The chain employs TRBV7-9 and TRBJ1-3; 7 bases agree with TRBD1. Trimming cost V 4 bases and J 8 bases; bases outside gene matches: 11. The CDR3 runs 15 residues. Germline values: CDR1 SEHNR, CDR2 FQNEAQ (reference sequence). The CDR3: CASSSPTGSFHTIYF. The CDR3 DNA sequence: TGTGCCAGCAGCTCGCCGACAGGGTCTTTCCACACCATATATTTT. Together with reference TRBV7-9 and TRBJ1-3, the CDR3 gives the full variable domain: DTGVSQNPRHKITKRGQNVTFRCDPISEHNRLYWYRQTLGQGPEFLTYFQNEAQLEKSRLLSDRFSAERPKGSFSTLEIQRTEQGDSAMYLCASSSPTGSFHTIYFGEGSWLTVV.

The chain recombines TRBV12-3 or TRBV12-4 with TRBJ1-1; D not resolved. This CDR3 is built from 14 residues. Trimming took 5 bases from V and 7 from J, leaving 17 bases between them. The CDR3 here is CASSAGSLAGEAFF. CDR3 in DNA: TGTGCCAGCAGTGCCGGGTCCCTTGCCGGTGAAGCTTTCTTT.

This clonotype has at least ten counts. The chain's CDR3 is CASSLAVSGQETQYF. The DNA of the CDR3 is TGTGCCAGCAGCTTAGCGGTATCGGGGCAAGAGACCCAGTACTTC. This chain links TRBV7-2 with TRBJ2-5; D may be TRBD2 (5 bases). The CDR3 is 15 amino acids. Trimming removed 0 bases at V and 2 bases at J, with 10 bases between. CDR1 and CDR2 from the germline V gene are SGHTA and FQGNSA.

A note on this clonotype: This may arise from a read error, as a much more abundant clone is one base away. The chain links TRBV4-3 to TRBJ1-4; 7 nucleotides line up with TRBD1. Germline-derived CDR1 and CDR2 are LGHNA and YSLEER. The CDR3 runs 17 residues. Trimming at V came to 0 bases and at J to 5 bases, leaving 9 bases not matched to a gene. The CDR3 coding sequence is TGCGCCAGCAGCCAAGATGTGTCTGAGGGGGCGAATGAAAAACTGTTTTTT. It yields the protein CASSQDVSEGANEKLFF.

This clonotype has ten or more counts. CDR3 amino acids: CASSRAGGGTDTQYF. DNA for the CDR3: TGTGCCAGCAGTAGAGCGGGAGGAGGCACAGATACGCAGTATTTT. This rearrangement joins TRBV28 to TRBJ2-3, with TRBD2 identical over 9 bases. Germline V lookup: CDR1 MDHEN, CDR2 SYDVKM. V lost 5 bases to trimming and J lost 1 base; unmatched junction nucleotides: 4. This CDR3 is built from 15 residues.

This clonotype was found many times. The chain is built from TRBV9 and TRBJ2-3, with D perhaps TRBD1 (5 bases). This CDR3 spans 14 amino acids. Germline CDR1 and CDR2: SGDLS and YYNGEE. Trimming stripped 1 base from V and 2 bases from J, with 8 bases between. The CDR3 region is CASSVTGTTDTQYF. In DNA, the CDR3 is TGTGCCAGCAGCGTAACAGGTACCACAGATACGCAGTATTTT.

Turning to this clonotype: This may be a read error: a much more frequent sequence differs by one nucleotide. The chain carries TRBV7-9 and TRBJ2-7; unclear D gene. The germline CDR1 and CDR2 sequences are SEHNR and FQNEAQ (reference sequence). The CDR3 is 13 amino acids. CDR3 in DNA: TGTGCCAGCAGCTTAGCGCCGGGCTACGAGCAGCACTTC. This translates into CASSLAPGYEQHF.

The chain has TRBV6-5 and TRBJ1-1; D perhaps matches TRBD1 (5 bases). The CDR3 consists of 15 residues. Germline CDR1 is MNHEY and CDR2 is SVGAGI. The V gene lost 0 bases and the J gene lost 0 bases, with 8 bases spanning the gap. This CDR3 reads CASSYSGGVNTEAFF. CDR3 bases: TGTGCCAGCAGTTACTCGGGGGGAGTGAACACTGAAGCTTTCTTT.

This clonotype was found many times. The J gene is TRBJ2-3, the V gene TRBV12-3 or TRBV12-4, with D possibly being TRBD2 (5 bases). Trimming took off 1 base at V and 5 bases at J, with 10 bases between the two ends. This CDR3 is built from 14 residues. CDR3 region: CASSLGFGEDTQYF. CDR3 nucleotides: TGTGCCAGCAGTTTAGGTTTCGGGGAAGATACGCAGTATTTT.

This clonotype appeared a few times. The chain joins TRBV6-2 or TRBV6-3 to TRBJ1-6, with a tentative D call TRBD1 (6 bases). CDR3 length: 14 residues. The V end lost 3 bases, the J end lost 7 bases, and 10 bases lay between the germline ends. Germline-derived CDR1 and CDR2 are MNHEY and SVGEGT. CDR3 bases: TGTGCCAGCAGTTATTGGACAGTCAATTCACCCCTCCACTTT. It codes for CASSYWTVNSPLHF.

This clonotype was seen ten or more times. This chain connects TRBV7-2 to TRBJ2-7; 8 bases line up with TRBD2. The germline V gene has CDR1 SGHTA and CDR2 FQGNSA. The CDR3 has 17 amino acids. The V gene end was trimmed by 1 base and the J gene end by 4 bases; junction bases not matched to a gene: 12. DNA of the CDR3: TGTGCCAGCAGCTTAGACCTTGCCGGGAGGGGTTCTTACGAGCAGTACTTC. This translates into CASSLDLAGRGSYEQYF.

On this clonotype: A much larger clone lies a single base off, so this may be a read error. The chain employs TRBV11-3 and TRBJ2-3; D might be TRBD2 (6 bases). This CDR3 contains 15 residues. Germline CDR1 is SGHNT and CDR2 is YENEEA. V gave up 3 bases and J gave up 4 bases, with 14 bases separating them. The CDR3 spells CASSFSSEIADTQYF. CDR3 coding DNA: TGTGCCAGCAGCTTCTCTAGCGAGATCGCAGATACGCAGTATTTT.

This clonotype was observed many times. This chain links TRBV5-4 with TRBJ2-3; D possibly corresponds to TRBD2 (5 bases). This CDR3 has 15 residues. Trimming took 1 base from V and 2 from J, leaving 11 bases between them. Germline CDR1 is SGHNT and CDR2 is YYREEE (reference sequence). The CDR3 loop reads CASSLTPSSTDTQYF. The CDR3 DNA reads TGTGCCAGCAGCTTGACGCCTAGCTCCACAGATACGCAGTATTTT.

This chain uses TRBV27 with TRBJ2-6; 9 positions agree with TRBD1. V was pared by 4 bases and J by 2 bases, with 3 bases of the junction left unmatched. Looked up from germline, CDR1 is MNHEY and CDR2 is SMNVEV (reference sequence). The CDR3 is 16 amino acids. CDR3: CASSYTGGAGANVLTF. CDR3 DNA: TGTGCCAGCAGTTATACAGGGGGCGCTGGGGCCAACGTCCTGACTTTC.

The V gene is TRBV19, the J gene TRBJ1-5, with D perhaps TRBD1 (5 bases). V was clipped by 10 bases and J by 7 bases, with 17 bases between them. Per germline, CDR1 LNHDA and CDR2 SQIVND (reference sequence). The CDR3 runs 13 residues. As DNA, the CDR3 is TGTGCCACCGGGACGGCCACCGGACAGCCCCAGCATTTT. Protein product: CATGTATGQPQHF.